This entry concerns a single T cell receptor beta chain. What it binds is unknown. From germline, CDR1 is SGHKS and CDR2 YYEKEE (reference sequence). The J segment lost 0 bases and the V segment lost 4 bases, leaving 4 bases of the junction unmatched. CDR3 length equals 15 residues. TCRdb re-called the reads with MiXCR, one entry per CDR3 protein. This sample has just under 65,000 distinct CDR3 sequences; 49% occur once, and the top ten carry roughly 2.2%. This sample is part of a study of type 1 regulatory T cells. Study information: T-allo10 is an in vitro-generated, Tr1-enriched CD4 T cell product specific for alloantigen. Study-wide findings and caveats: Tr1 cells had a more restricted TCR repertoire than non-Tr1 cells.

This chain uses TRBV5-5 with TRBJ1-5; TRBD1 agrees at 7 bases. The sequence was collected from a human donor in good health. The sample was cultured non-Tr1 T cells, either the whole culture or a sorted T cell fraction (not recorded which). CDR3 coding DNA: TGTGCCAGCAGCCGGGACAGTTATAGCAATCAGCCCCAGCATTTT. Protein product: CASSRDSYSNQPQHF.